This T cell receptor beta chain was sequenced during a study of blood T cell repertoires in COVID-19. Across the study: Sample material is recorded as cDNA or gDNA derived from T cells, B-cell-depleted T cells, or PBMCs.

Per the original data handling: Amplified reference gene primers provided the basis for estimating nucleated cell counts. Some clones are missing from TCRdb's copy, which holds only in-frame ones; the method was immunoSEQ multiplex PCR. That table furnishes V, J and clone size, whereas the DNA furnished D and trimming. The sample lists roughly 170,000 clones; about 88% were seen once. In germline, CDR1 is MGHRA, CDR2 YSYEKL. The V end was cut by 1 base, the J end by 3 bases, with 6 bases between. The CDR3 is 13 amino acids. Sample: peripheral blood. The receptor's source is a man aged 40-49 years with active or convalescent COVID-19. The chain combines TRBV4-1 with TRBJ1-1; D unresolved. The CDR3 nucleotides are TGCGCCAGCAGCCAAGTCGTAGACACTGAAGCTTTCTTT. Translating gives CASSQVVDTEAFF.